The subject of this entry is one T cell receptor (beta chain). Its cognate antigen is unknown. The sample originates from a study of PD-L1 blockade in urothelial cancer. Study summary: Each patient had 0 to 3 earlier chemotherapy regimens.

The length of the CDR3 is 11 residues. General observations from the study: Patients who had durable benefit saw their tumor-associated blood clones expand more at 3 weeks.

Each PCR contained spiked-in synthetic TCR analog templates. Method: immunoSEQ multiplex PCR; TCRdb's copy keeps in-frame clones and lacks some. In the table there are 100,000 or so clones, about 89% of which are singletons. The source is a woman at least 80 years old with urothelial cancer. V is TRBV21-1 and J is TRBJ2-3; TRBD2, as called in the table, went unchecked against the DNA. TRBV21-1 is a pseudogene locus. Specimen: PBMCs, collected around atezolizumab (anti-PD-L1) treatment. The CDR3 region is CASKYTDTQYF. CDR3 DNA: TGTGCCAGCAAATACACAGATACGCAGTATTTT.